This paragraph covers one T cell receptor beta chain sequence. The antigen remains undetermined. Repertoires were generated with immunoSEQ multiplex PCR, while TCRdb's copy carries only in-frame clones and drops some. The sample records thousands of clones, around 72% being singletons. The sample belongs to a study of coeliac disease. Study-wide results and caveats: In active celiac disease, intraepithelial and lamina propria TRB and TRG repertoires were less clonal than controls.

Germline assignment: CDR1 SGHAT and CDR2 FQNNGV. This CDR3 contains 14 residues. V was cut by 5 bases and J by 2 bases, with 10 bases left in between. Sequencing was performed on lymphocytes from the gut lamina propria. The V gene is TRBV11-2, the J gene TRBJ1-3, with D perhaps matching TRBD1 (6 bases). The clonotype originates from a man between 18 and 35 years old with celiac disease on a gluten-free diet. In DNA, the CDR3 is TGTGCCAGCAGCAGGCCAGGGGCTGGAAACACCATATATTTT. This translates into CASSRPGAGNTIYF. Full variable domain (outside the CDR3, taken from reference TRBV11-2 and TRBJ1-3): EAGVAQSPRYKIIEKRQSVAFWCNPISGHATLYWYQQILGQGPKLLIQFQNNGVVDDSQLPKDRFSAERLKGVDSTLKIQPAKLEDSAVYLCASSRPGAGNTIYFGEGSWLTVV.